Given below is one TCR beta chain in context. This sample is part of a study of T cells in Graves' hyperthyroidism and ophthalmopathy. Looked up from germline, CDR1 is MGHRA and CDR2 is YSYEKL. The length of the CDR3 is 17 residues. Unmatched junction bases numbered 10, after V lost 0 bases and J lost 5 bases. What was amplified from RNA transcripts were TCR beta CDR3 regions. First-round RT-PCR with HTBI primers amplified the TCR CDR3 region. TCRdb used MiXCR to reprocess the multiplex PCR reads, holding one entry per CDR3 protein. The sample shows roughly 530,000 distinct CDR3 sequences, 17% of them seen only once.

Sample: blood. The genes are TRBV4-1 and TRBJ2-7; 10 bases agree with TRBD1. The origin of this receptor is a woman younger than 30 with Graves' ophthalmopathy. The CDR3 region has the DNA TGCGCCAGCAGCCAAGATCGACTAGGACAGGGGGTCCACGAGCAGTACTTC. Protein: CASSQDRLGQGVHEQYF.